These 32 T cell receptor beta chains share one sample of origin, sequenced in a study of T cell responses to AZD1222 COVID-19 vaccine. TCRdb's table, derived via immunoSEQ multiplex PCR, lists solely in-frame clones and lacks some. The table lists 110,000 or so clones, approximately 89% of them singletons. Sequences were derived from peripheral blood, sampled 28 days after the second AZD1222 dose. Receptors originate from an adult who received the AZD1222 COVID-19 vaccine.

This clone was counted a single time. The rearrangement uses TRBV5-1 and TRBJ2-3; TRBD2 matches 8 bases. The CDR3 extends over 15 amino acids. Germline V gives CDR1 SGHRS, CDR2 YFSETQ. J was trimmed by 4 bases and V by 1 base; bases with no gene match: 5. In nucleotides, the CDR3 is TGCGCCAGCAGCTTGCAGGGACTAGTCGCAGATACGCAGTATTTT. Translating gives CASSLQGLVADTQYF.

J is TRBJ2-4 and V is TRBV20-1, with D possibly being TRBD1 or TRBD2 (5 bases each). The germline V gene has CDR1 DFQATT and CDR2 SNEGSKA (reference sequence). Trimming left V 3 bases short and J 9 bases short, with 9 bases between. The CDR3 runs to 11 residues. CDR3 nucleotides: TGCAGTGCTAGTCCCGGGGCCATTCAGTACTTC. Encoded protein: CSASPGAIQYF.

The V and J genes are TRBV7-8 and TRBJ1-1, with TRBD1 matching over 7 bases. CDR1 and CDR2 from the germline V gene are SGHVS and FQNEAQ. The CDR3 loop spans 15 amino acids. V lost 5 bases, J lost 2 bases, and 8 bases stayed unmatched. The CDR3 spells CASSKWDRKNTEAFF. For the CDR3, the DNA is TGTGCCAGCAGCAAATGGGACAGAAAAAACACTGAAGCTTTCTTT.

V gene TRBV27 combines with J gene TRBJ2-5; D not certain. The V end lost 2 bases, the J end lost 5 bases, and 15 bases lay between the germline ends. The germline V gene encodes CDR1 MNHEY and CDR2 SMNVEV (reference sequence). The CDR3 is 15 amino acids. The DNA of the CDR3 is TGTGCCAGCAGTTTAGCGGCTGGCCCCAGGGAGACCCAGTACTTC. Its translation is CASSLAAGPRETQYF.

This rearrangement joins TRBV12-5 to TRBJ1-1; tentative D call: TRBD1 (5 bases). The germline V and J ends were trimmed by 7 bases and 4 bases, with 13 bases remaining between them. The length of the CDR3 is 13 residues. Germline CDR1 and CDR2: LGHNT and FRNRAP. The CDR3: CASAIGVATEAFF. The CDR3 DNA is TGTGCTAGTGCCATAGGGGTGGCCACTGAAGCTTTCTTT.

The chain has TRBV5-1 and TRBJ2-3; D is ambiguous. This CDR3 is 14 amino acids long. Trimming removed 5 bases at V and 0 bases at J, with 10 bases between. From germline, CDR1 is SGHRS and CDR2 YFSETQ. CDR3 sequence reads: CASRSGPSTDTQYF. The CDR3 DNA sequence: TGCGCCAGCAGATCAGGTCCTAGCACAGATACGCAGTATTTT.

The chain uses TRBV5-1 and TRBJ1-3; weak D call: TRBD1 (6 bases). Trimming removed 4 bases from V and 4 bases from J, with 15 bases in between. Germline V CDR1 and CDR2: SGHRS, YFSETQ. CDR3 length equals 15 residues. This CDR3 is CASSVRGLLGNTIYF. The DNA of the CDR3 is TGCGCCAGCAGCGTCAGGGGCTTACTGGGAAACACCATATATTTT.

The chain combines TRBV9 with TRBJ1-1; D is ambiguous. Germline assignment: CDR1 SGDLS and CDR2 YYNGEE. The V and J ends lost 0 bases and 6 bases respectively, with 9 bases between them. The CDR3 length is 13 residues. The CDR3 loop is CASSVDQVSEAFF. The CDR3 nucleotides read TGTGCCAGCAGCGTAGATCAGGTCTCTGAAGCTTTCTTT.

This rearrangement joins TRBV4-1 to TRBJ1-5; tentative D call: TRBD1 (5 bases). V gave up 0 bases and J gave up 8 bases, with 20 bases separating them. The CDR3 has 17 amino acids. Looked up from germline, CDR1 is MGHRA and CDR2 is YSYEKL. CDR3 in DNA: TGCGCCAGCAGCCAAGAGAGTCGACGGGGCCCGTCGGAGCCCCAGCATTTT. It yields the protein CASSQESRRGPSEPQHF.

The chain carries TRBV21-1 and TRBJ1-1; TRBD1 reflects the table's D call only, with no check against the DNA. TRBV21-1 is given as a pseudogene. The CDR3 length is 15 residues. CDR3 sequence reads: CASDRGQHTPPEAFF. The CDR3, as DNA: TGTGCCAGCGACAGGGGCCAGCACACACCCCCTGAAGCTTTCTTT.

The chain links TRBV6-2 or TRBV6-3 to TRBJ2-3; the D gene could be TRBD1 or TRBD2 (6 bases each). This CDR3 is 16 amino acids long. Germline CDR1 and CDR2: MNHEY and SVGEGT. V was pared by 0 bases and J by 3 bases, with 13 bases between. The CDR3 here is CASSYSGGGFTDTQYF. DNA for the CDR3: TGTGCCAGCAGTTACTCCGGAGGGGGTTTTACAGATACGCAGTATTTT.

This clone was seen just once. The chain employs TRBV4-3 and TRBJ2-7; D gene uncertain. The CDR3 runs to 14 residues. V was pared by 0 bases and J by 3 bases, with 9 bases between. Germline loops: CDR1 LGHNA, CDR2 YSLEER. The CDR3 is CASSQDLDSYEQYF. The CDR3 DNA follows: TGCGCCAGCAGCCAAGATCTTGATAGCTACGAGCAGTACTTC.

In this sample, this clone turned up once. The gene calls are TRBV6-6 and TRBJ2-5; the match to TRBD1 covers 7 bases. With 5 bases clipped from V and 3 bases from J, the junction kept 0 bases outside the gene matches. CDR3 length equals 12 residues. Per the germline V gene, CDR1 is MNHNY and CDR2 is SVGAGI (reference sequence). In DNA form, the CDR3 reads TGTGCCAGCAGTGACAGGGAAGAGACCCAGTACTTC. This gives the protein CASSDREETQYF.

The gene calls are TRBV21-1 and TRBJ2-1; the D segment call TRBD2 is taken from the table without a DNA check. TRBV21-1 is listed as a pseudogene. The CDR3 contains 17 residues. In DNA, the CDR3 is TGTGCCAGCAGCAAAGCGTTCCTAGCGGGGGCCAGGGGTGAGCAGTTCTTC. Translation gives CASSKAFLAGARGEQFF.

The rearrangement uses TRBV10-1 and TRBJ2-3, with D maybe TRBD2 (5 bases). CDR1 is WNHNN and CDR2 is SYGVQD in the germline V gene (reference sequence). V was clipped by 10 bases and J by 8 bases, with 16 bases between them. This CDR3 region has 12 residues. In DNA form, the CDR3 reads TGCGCCACCGATGGAGGTGTCGGTACGCAGTATTTT. Protein: CATDGGVGTQYF.

The chain links TRBV18 to TRBJ1-6, with TRBD1 matching over 7 bases. CDR3 size: 16 residues. V gave up 3 bases and J gave up 7 bases; unmatched junction bases: 9. Germline loops: CDR1 KGHSH, CDR2 LQKENI. The CDR3 DNA follows: TGTGCCAGCTCACCGTACCCCCGGGACAGCAATTCACCCCTCCACTTT. Protein: CASSPYPRDSNSPLHF.

This CDR3 is CASSPNRDRSYEQYF. CDR3 DNA: TGTGCCAGCAGCCCGAACCGGGACAGATCCTACGAGCAGTACTTC. V is TRBV7-9 and J is TRBJ2-7; 7 bases line up with TRBD1. Germline loops: CDR1 SEHNR, CDR2 FQNEAQ (reference sequence). This CDR3 comprises 15 residues. V dropped 5 bases and J dropped 1; count of bases not matched to a gene: 8.

V is TRBV5-1 and J is TRBJ1-1; TRBD1 agrees at 7 bases. CDR1 is SGHRS, CDR2 YFSETQ, per germline. The ends lost 2 bases at V and 1 base at J; junction bases unmatched: 2. The CDR3 runs to 14 residues. The CDR3: CASSFGTANTEAFF. The CDR3 DNA is TGCGCCAGCAGCTTCGGGACAGCGAACACTGAAGCTTTCTTT.

The genes are TRBV10-3 and TRBJ2-2; TRBD2 is a possible D gene (6 bases). The V gene's germline CDR1 is ENHRY and CDR2 SYGVKD. The V end was cut by 0 bases, the J end by 4 bases, with 12 bases between. This CDR3 has 16 amino acids. Here the CDR3 reads CAISESEGLGTGELFF. The CDR3 coding sequence is TGTGCCATCAGTGAGTCGGAGGGGCTGGGCACCGGGGAGCTGTTTTTT.

This chain uses TRBV10-1 with TRBJ2-1; the match to TRBD2 covers 11 bases. Germline V lookup: CDR1 WNHNN, CDR2 SYGVQD (reference sequence). The J segment lost 1 base and the V segment lost 9 bases, leaving 11 bases of the junction unmatched. This CDR3 is built from 17 residues. This chain's CDR3 is CASSPSGGRGSYNEQFF. The CDR3 nucleotides read TGCGCCAGTTCCCCTAGCGGGGGGCGTGGATCCTACAATGAGCAGTTCTTC.

The chain recombines TRBV3-1 (or the pseudogene TRBV3-2) with TRBJ1-1; 7 nucleotides align to TRBD1. Germline trimming cut 2 bases from V and 0 bases from J; bases unmatched to any gene: 3. Per the germline V gene, CDR1 is LGHDT and CDR2 is YNNKEL (reference sequence). The CDR3 is made up of 15 amino acids. The CDR3 coding sequence is TGTGCCAGCAGCCAAAGGGGGCCCATGAACACTGAAGCTTTCTTT. It codes for CASSQRGPMNTEAFF.

This sequence joins TRBV19 and TRBJ2-5, with 12 bases matching TRBD2. J gave up 2 bases and V 6 bases, and 4 bases lay outside the gene matches. The CDR3 length is 15 residues. The germline V gene has CDR1 LNHDA and CDR2 SQIVND (reference sequence). CDR3 region: CASSPTSGGQETQYF. In DNA form, the CDR3 reads TGTGCCAGTAGCCCGACTAGCGGGGGACAAGAGACCCAGTACTTC. Complete variable domain (other parts from reference TRBV19 and TRBJ2-5): DGGITQSPKYLFRKEGQNVTLSCEQNLNHDAMYWYRQDPGQGLRLIYYSQIVNDFQKGDIAEGYSVSREKKESFPLTVTSAQKNPTAFYLCASSPTSGGQETQYFGPGTRLLVL.

The chain recombines TRBV2 with TRBJ1-1; perhaps TRBD1 as D (5 bases). Germline V gene data show CDR1 as SNHLY and CDR2 as FYNNEI. The CDR3 has 13 residues. V was clipped by 8 bases and J by 1 base, with 11 bases between them. CDR3 in DNA: TGTGCCAGCCAGAACACAGGGAACACTGAAGCTTTCTTT. Encoded protein: CASQNTGNTEAFF.

V is TRBV27 and J is TRBJ1-5; possibly TRBD1 for D (6 bases). Germline CDR1 is MNHEY and CDR2 is SMNVEV (reference sequence). CDR3 size: 14 residues. The V end was cut by 5 bases, the J end by 7 bases, with 15 bases between. The CDR3 spells CASSQQGYGQPQHF. CDR3 bases: TGTGCCAGCAGTCAACAGGGTTATGGGCAGCCCCAGCATTTT.

The genes are TRBV19 and TRBJ1-3; the D gene is possibly TRBD1 (6 bases). The CDR3 runs 16 residues. Deletions cut 2 bases from V and 0 bases from J, with 11 bases between. Germline-derived CDR1 and CDR2 are LNHDA and SQIVND (reference sequence). The CDR3 sequence is CASSISGTSSGNTIYF. The CDR3 DNA reads TGTGCCAGTAGTATATCCGGGACAAGCTCTGGAAACACCATATATTTT.

This clone was observed a single time. The genes are TRBV6-5 and TRBJ1-4; a possible D gene is TRBD1 (6 bases). The length of the CDR3 is 13 residues. The germline CDR1 and CDR2 sequences are MNHEY and SVGAGI. V lost 5 bases, J lost 3 bases, and 7 bases lay in between. The CDR3 DNA is TGTGCCAGCAGTCGGGGGCCTAATGAAAAACTGTTTTTT. This encodes CASSRGPNEKLFF.

This clone was observed once. The chain uses TRBV3-1 (or the pseudogene TRBV3-2) and TRBJ1-5; 7 bases fit TRBD1. This CDR3 has 19 residues. J gave up 4 bases and V 0 bases, and 15 bases lay outside the gene matches. Germline V gives CDR1 LGHDT, CDR2 YNNKEL (reference sequence). CDR3 sequence: CASSQDVGQTFIGNQPQHF. In DNA, the CDR3 is TGTGCCAGCAGCCAAGATGTGGGACAGACCTTTATCGGGAATCAGCCCCAGCATTTT.

The chain joins TRBV9 to TRBJ1-1; D is undetermined. The CDR3 sequence is 13 residues long. The V gene lost 3 bases and the J gene lost 1 base, with 7 bases spanning the gap. From germline, CDR1 is SGDLS and CDR2 YYNGEE. For the CDR3, the DNA is TGTGCCAGCAGCGACAGCCAGAACACTGAAGCTTTCTTT. Translating it yields CASSDSQNTEAFF.

The CDR3 sequence: CASSRDSYYGYTF. CDR3 nucleotides: TGTGCCAGCAGTCGGGACAGTTACTATGGCTACACCTTC. The genes are TRBV6-2 or TRBV6-3 and TRBJ1-2, with 7 bases lining up with TRBD1. The V gene end was trimmed by 5 bases and the J gene end by 3 bases; junction bases not matched to a gene: 3. The CDR3 is made up of 13 amino acids. Per germline, CDR1 MNHEY and CDR2 SVGEGT.

The chain has TRBV4-1 and TRBJ1-4, with 9 bases that match TRBD1. Germline-derived CDR1 and CDR2 are MGHRA and YSYEKL. The CDR3 length is 13 residues. V lost 8 bases and J lost 8; bases outside the gene matches: 6. The CDR3 loop is CASADRGAEKLFF. CDR3 sequence (DNA): TGCGCCAGCGCAGACAGGGGGGCGGAAAAACTGTTTTTT.

The J gene is TRBJ1-4, the V gene TRBV7-9; D is ambiguous. Germline CDR1 SEHNR, CDR2 FQNEAQ (reference sequence). The CDR3 has 11 amino acids. With 4 bases removed from V and 17 bases from J, the gap between germline ends came to 14 bases. CDR3 sequence: CASSSDADQFF. CDR3 in DNA: TGTGCCAGCAGCTCGGACGCGGACCAATTTTTT.

The V call is TRBV15, the J call TRBJ2-4, with TRBD1 as a possible D gene (5 bases). The CDR3 length is 17 residues. Germline CDR1 is LNHNV and CDR2 is YYDKDF (reference sequence). With 1 base removed from V and 0 bases from J, the gap between germline ends came to 13 bases. The chain's CDR3 is CATSRGGGEIAKNIQYF. The CDR3 DNA follows: TGTGCCACCAGCAGAGGGGGCGGAGAAATAGCCAAAAACATTCAGTACTTC.